Listed below are T cell receptor beta chains from one sample, sequenced in a study of PD-1 blockade in classical Hodgkin lymphoma. Clones were sequenced by immunoSEQ multiplex PCR, and TCRdb holds only the in-frame ones, with some missing. The sample has roughly 70,000 clones; over 85% are singletons. The sample consisted of peripheral blood mononuclear cells (PBMCs). These receptors were obtained from a human donor with classical Hodgkin lymphoma. CDR3s include the opening cysteine and the closing phenylalanine or tryptophan. The order of the fields is J gene, clone size, D gene, V gene, CDR3 protein, CDR3 DNA. D genes are given only for firm matches. The size entry is marked missing in some rows and otherwise reads once, few, many or a size class.

>TRBJ1-1|NA|NA|TRBV5-1
CASSLGTLNTEAFF
TGCGCCAGCAGCTTGGGCACTCTGAACACTGAAGCTTTCTTT
>TRBJ1-5|few|NA|TRBV25-1
CASSESHGGLGQPQHF
TGTGCCAGCAGTGAAAGCCATGGGGGGTTAGGTCAGCCCCAGCATTTT
>TRBJ1-5|NA|TRBD1|TRBV6-1
CASSEADRGAQPQHF
TGTGCCAGCAGTGAAGCCGACAGGGGAGCACAGCCCCAGCATTTT
>TRBJ2-1|NA|TRBD1|TRBV9
CASSVDGTGGLEEQFF
TGTGCCAGCAGCGTAGATGGGACAGGGGGCTTGGAGGAGCAGTTCTTC
>TRBJ2-3|NA|TRBD2|TRBV7-9
CASSWGSGRDTQYF
TGTGCCAGCAGCTGGGGTAGCGGGAGGGATACGCAGTATTTT
>TRBJ1-2|NA|NA|TRBV6-5
CASSYSWGAHDTF
TGTGCCAGCAGTTACTCGTGGGGGGCCCATGACACCTTC
>TRBJ1-3|NA|NA|TRBV6-1
CASSVEELSGNTIYF
TGTGCCAGCAGTGTTGAGGAGCTCTCTGGAAACACCATATATTTT
>TRBJ1-2|NA|NA|TRBV10-3
CASSETGYYGYTF
TGTGCCAGCAGTGAAACGGGGTATTACGGCTACACCTTC
>TRBJ1-2|few|NA|TRBV7-9
CASSFRTDYGYTF
TGTGCCAGCAGCTTTAGGACGGATTATGGCTACACCTTC
>TRBJ2-3|NA|TRBD2|TRBV27
CASTLAGRTDTQYF
TGTGCCAGCACTTTAGCGGGGCGTACAGATACGCAGTATTTT
>TRBJ2-3|NA|NA|TRBV11-2
CASSLGRRGTETQYF
TGTGCCAGCAGCTTAGGTCGCCGCGGGACTGAGACGCAGTATTTT
>TRBJ2-7|NA|NA|TRBV27
CASSEQGMREQYF
TGTGCCAGCAGCGAACAGGGAATGCGCGAGCAGTACTTC
>TRBJ2-7|NA|NA|TRBV6-1
CASRGWKPTAYEQYF
TGTGCCAGCAGGGGCTGGAAGCCGACAGCCTACGAGCAGTACTTC
>TRBJ2-2|NA|NA|TRBV10-2
CASRKGGTNTGELFF
TGCGCCAGCAGGAAAGGCGGCACGAACACCGGGGAGCTGTTTTTT
>TRBJ2-1|NA|NA|TRBV7-6
CASSPLDHEQFF
TGTGCCAGCAGCCCCCTAGATCATGAGCAGTTCTTC
>TRBJ1-3|NA|TRBD1|TRBV10-3
CAISTGTGGNTIYF
TGTGCCATCAGTACCGGGACAGGGGGAAACACCATATATTTT
>TRBJ2-2|NA|TRBD1|TRBV7-3
CASSLGGQGSGELFF
TGTGCCAGCAGCTTAGGGGGACAGGGGTCCGGGGAGCTGTTTTTT
>TRBJ2-1|NA|NA|TRBV2
CASSPQGVGNDEQFF
TGTGCCAGCAGCCCACAGGGAGTAGGTAACGATGAGCAGTTCTTC
>TRBJ2-2|NA|TRBD2|TRBV5-6
CASSSSGRSTGELFF
TGTGCCAGCAGCTCTAGCGGGAGAAGCACCGGGGAGCTGTTTTTT
>TRBJ2-3|NA|NA|TRBV7-8
CASSPGRADTQYF
TGTGCCAGCAGCCCGGGAAGGGCAGATACGCAGTATTTT
>TRBJ1-2|NA|NA|TRBV11-2
CASSSHGGLYGYTF
TGTGCCAGCAGCTCCCACGGGGGCCTATATGGCTACACCTTC
>TRBJ2-2|NA|NA|TRBV12-5
CASGLHIGTLQTGELFF
TGTGCTAGTGGTTTGCACATTGGGACACTACAAACCGGGGAGCTGTTTTTT
>TRBJ2-3|NA|TRBD2|TRBV10-3
CAIKGGGAVDTQYF
TGTGCCATCAAGGGCGGGGGGGCCGTGGATACGCAGTATTTT
>TRBJ2-7|NA|NA|TRBV6-5
CASSYQGSYEQYF
TGTGCCAGCAGTTATCAGGGGTCCTACGAGCAGTACTTC
>TRBJ2-7|NA|NA|TRBV28
CASSTPQIGERSEQYF
TGTGCCAGCAGTACCCCGCAAATTGGGGAGAGGAGCGAGCAGTACTTC
>TRBJ2-1|NA|TRBD1|TRBV5-1
CASSLGGVSGEQFF
TGCGCCAGCAGCTTAGGGGGCGTCAGCGGTGAGCAGTTCTTC
>TRBJ2-3|NA|NA|TRBV5-1
CASTVGRGPTDTQYF
TGCGCCAGCACAGTAGGTCGGGGGCCCACAGATACGCAGTATTTT
>TRBJ2-5|NA|TRBD2|TRBV9
CASSVGRWGGRAYVQETQYF
TGTGCCAGCAGCGTAGGTCGATGGGGAGGGAGGGCCTATGTCCAAGAGACCCAGTACTTC
>TRBJ2-1|NA|NA|TRBV15
CATSRDTSYNEQFF
TGTGCCACCAGCAGAGATACCTCCTACAATGAGCAGTTCTTC
>TRBJ1-4|NA|NA|TRBV27
CASSGGGLSEKLFF
TGTGCCAGCAGTGGCGGGGGTCTGAGTGAAAAACTGTTTTTT
>TRBJ2-3|NA|TRBD1|TRBV29-1
CSVERGHTDTQYF
TGCAGCGTTGAAAGGGGGCACACAGATACGCAGTATTTT
>TRBJ1-1|NA|NA|TRBV29-1
CSVDPLGSDTEAFF
TGCAGCGTTGACCCTTTGGGCTCGGACACTGAAGCTTTCTTT
>TRBJ1-1|NA|NA|TRBV5-5
CASSFATGVNTEAFF
TGTGCCAGCAGCTTTGCCACAGGTGTGAACACTGAAGCTTTCTTT
>TRBJ2-5|NA|TRBD1|TRBV9
CASSARTGGWETQYF
TGTGCCAGCAGCGCCCGGACAGGGGGTTGGGAGACCCAGTACTTC
>TRBJ2-3|NA|NA|TRBV28
CASSSSGFGGGTQYF
TGTGCCAGCAGTTCCTCTGGGTTTGGAGGGGGTACGCAGTATTTT
>TRBJ2-7|NA|NA|TRBV10-3
CAIREIRDNGEQYF
TGTGCCATCAGAGAAATCCGGGACAACGGCGAGCAGTACTTC
>TRBJ1-1|NA|NA|TRBV10-3
CAISLGDRDTEAFF
TGTGCCATCAGTCTTGGGGACCGGGACACTGAAGCTTTCTTT
>TRBJ1-2|NA|NA|TRBV27
CASSITGSHGYTF
TGTGCCAGCAGTATAACAGGGTCGCATGGCTACACCTTC
>TRBJ1-1|NA|TRBD1|TRBV27
CASSLETGGGTEAFF
TGTGCCAGCAGTTTAGAGACAGGGGGCGGCACTGAAGCTTTCTTT